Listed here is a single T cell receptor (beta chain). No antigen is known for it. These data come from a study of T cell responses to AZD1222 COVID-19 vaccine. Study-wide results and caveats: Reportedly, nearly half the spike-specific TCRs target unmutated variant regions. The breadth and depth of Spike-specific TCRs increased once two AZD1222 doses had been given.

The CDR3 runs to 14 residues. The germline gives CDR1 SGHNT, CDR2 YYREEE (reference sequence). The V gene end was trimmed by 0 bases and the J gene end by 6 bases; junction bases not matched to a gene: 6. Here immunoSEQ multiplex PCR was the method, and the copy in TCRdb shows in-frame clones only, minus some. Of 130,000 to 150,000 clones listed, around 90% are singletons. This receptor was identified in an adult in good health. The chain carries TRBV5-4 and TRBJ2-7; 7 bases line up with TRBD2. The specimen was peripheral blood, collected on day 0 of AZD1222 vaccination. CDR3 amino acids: CASSLGGSLGEQYF. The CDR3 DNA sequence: TGTGCCAGCAGCTTGGGCGGGAGCTTGGGCGAGCAGTACTTC.